This TCR beta chain came from a study of OX40 agonist ivuxolimab in advanced cancers. Overall study context: Patients received ivuxolimab, an intravenous treatment, every 2 weeks at 0.01 to 10 mg/kg.

Note on this clone: Its antigen is currently unknown.

V lost 5 bases to trimming and J lost 0 bases, with 17 bases between them. Germline loops: CDR1 SQVTM, CDR2 ANQGSEA. The CDR3 consists of 15 residues. Findings and limits, study-wide: Relative to CD4+ cells, CD8+ T cells on average had more expanded clones.

Libraries were prepared by immunoSEQ multiplex PCR; TCRdb keeps only in-frame clonotypes and omits some of them. This sample has under 100,000 clones, with approximately 80% found just once. The sequences come from CD4+ or CD8+ T cells sorted from blood, collected in a trial of the OX40 agonist ivuxolimab. The chain uses TRBV29-1 and TRBJ2-7; either TRBD1 or TRBD2 may supply D (5 bases each). The TCR comes from an adult with an advanced solid tumor such as melanoma, head and neck, liver or kidney cancer. For the CDR3, the DNA is TGCAGCGTTAGTCCCGGGACGTTGAGCTCCTACGAGCAGTACTTC. This codes for CSVSPGTLSSYEQYF.